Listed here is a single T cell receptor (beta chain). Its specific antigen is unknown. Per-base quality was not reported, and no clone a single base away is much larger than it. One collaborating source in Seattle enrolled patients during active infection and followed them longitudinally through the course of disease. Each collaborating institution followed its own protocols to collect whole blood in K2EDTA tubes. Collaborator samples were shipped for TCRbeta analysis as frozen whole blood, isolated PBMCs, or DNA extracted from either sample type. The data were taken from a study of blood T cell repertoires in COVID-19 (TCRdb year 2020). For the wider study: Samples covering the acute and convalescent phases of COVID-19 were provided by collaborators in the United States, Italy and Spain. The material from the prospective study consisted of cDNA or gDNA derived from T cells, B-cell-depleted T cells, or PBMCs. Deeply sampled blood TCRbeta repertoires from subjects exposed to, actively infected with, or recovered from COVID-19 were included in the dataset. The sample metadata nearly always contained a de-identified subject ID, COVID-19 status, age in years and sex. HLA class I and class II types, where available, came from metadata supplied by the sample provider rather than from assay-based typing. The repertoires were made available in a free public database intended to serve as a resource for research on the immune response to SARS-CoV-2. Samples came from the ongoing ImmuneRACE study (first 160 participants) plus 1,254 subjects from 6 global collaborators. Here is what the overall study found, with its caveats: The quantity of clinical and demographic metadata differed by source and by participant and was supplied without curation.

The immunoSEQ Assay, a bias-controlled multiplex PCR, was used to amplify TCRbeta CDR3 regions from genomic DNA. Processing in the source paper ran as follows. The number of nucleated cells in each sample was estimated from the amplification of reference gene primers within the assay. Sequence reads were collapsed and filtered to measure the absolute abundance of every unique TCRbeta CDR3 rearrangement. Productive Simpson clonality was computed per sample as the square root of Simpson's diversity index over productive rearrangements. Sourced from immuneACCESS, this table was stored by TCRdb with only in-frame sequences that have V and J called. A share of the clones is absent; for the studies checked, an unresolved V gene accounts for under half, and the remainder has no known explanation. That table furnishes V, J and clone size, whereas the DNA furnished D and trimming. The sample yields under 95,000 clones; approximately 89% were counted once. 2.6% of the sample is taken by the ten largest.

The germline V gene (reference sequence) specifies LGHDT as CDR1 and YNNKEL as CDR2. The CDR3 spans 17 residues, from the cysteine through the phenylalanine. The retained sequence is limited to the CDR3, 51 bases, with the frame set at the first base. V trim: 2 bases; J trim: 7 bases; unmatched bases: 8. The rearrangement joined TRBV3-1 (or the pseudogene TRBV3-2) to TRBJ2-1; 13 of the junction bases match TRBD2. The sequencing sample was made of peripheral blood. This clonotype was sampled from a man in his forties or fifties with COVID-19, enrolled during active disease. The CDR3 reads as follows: CASSQPTSGRAGNEQFF. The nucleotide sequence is TGTGCCAGCAGCCAACCTACTAGCGGGAGGGCCGGGAATGAGCAGTTCTTC.